The T cell receptor beta chain described here comes from a study of shared clonotypes between healthy human individuals. Only CD45RO-negative cells positively selected for CCR7 counted as naive CD8 cells, so terminally differentiated effector memory CD45RA+ cells were excluded. With regard to this clone: The antigen is not known.

Study results and limitations: What rarefaction showed was incomplete sorted-subset sequencing despite large depth. In contrast to clonotypes shared by all four donors, non-shared clonotypes had lower generation probabilities. Some naive CD4 clonotypes, roughly 4.8%, turned up in common across a handful of donors.

Trimming took 5 bases from V and 3 from J; bases not matched to a gene: 4. The CDR3 is made up of 13 amino acids. Germline CDR1 and CDR2: SGHTA and FQGTGA. Genomic DNA of each subset was evenly split across several immunoSEQ plates. Assay used: immunoSEQ multiplex PCR; TCRdb lists only in-frame clones, some missing. The sample lists approximately 1.9 million clones; over 85% were seen once. This TCR derives from a man between 18 and 35 years old in good health. Some clones in this sample may be carry-over from other donors' samples. Source material: naive CD8+ T cells from PBMCs. The chain employs TRBV7-3 and TRBJ2-7, with 7 bases that match TRBD2. The CDR3 reads CASSRGEFYEQYF. The CDR3 coding sequence is TGTGCCAGCAGCCGGGGGGAATTCTACGAGCAGTACTTC.